One and the same sample provided the 32 T cell receptor beta chains below, sequenced in a study of cytomegalovirus exposure and HLA in healthy donors. This PCR relied on a set of 60 Vbeta primers and 13 Jbeta primers. Assay used: immunoSEQ multiplex PCR; TCRdb lists only in-frame clones, some missing. The repertoire table contains around 70,000 clones. Sequenced sample: PBMCs. Source of these receptors: a woman between 35 and 50 years old in good health and CMV-seropositive.

The chain uses TRBV14 and TRBJ2-2; TRBD1 is a possible D gene (6 bases). The CDR3 length is 11 residues. The germline CDR1 and CDR2 sequences are SGHDN and FVKESK. Between the trimmed V and J ends, which lost 4 bases and 13 bases, there was a span of 10 bases. The CDR3: CASSRQGSLFF. CDR3 in DNA: TGTGCCAGCAGCCGGCAGGGGTCGCTGTTTTTT. Complete variable domain (other parts from reference TRBV14 and TRBJ2-2): EAGVTQFPSHSVIEKGQTVTLRCDPISGHDNLYWYRRVMGKEIKFLLHFVKESKQDESGMPNNRFLAERTGGTYSTLKVQPAELEDSGVYFCASSRQGSLFFGEGSRLTVL.

This chain connects TRBV5-1 to TRBJ2-7; possible D gene TRBD1, 6 bases. Germline assignment: CDR1 SGHRS and CDR2 YFSETQ. This CDR3 has 17 residues. Trimming pared 2 bases from V and 2 bases from J, leaving 20 bases between. For the CDR3, the DNA is TGCGCCAGCAGCTTATGGGTAACAACAGGGAAAGCCTACGAGCAGTACTTC. The encoded protein is CASSLWVTTGKAYEQYF. The complete variable domain, with remaining parts taken from reference TRBV5-1 and TRBJ2-7, reads KAGVTQTPRYLIKTRGQQVTLSCSPISGHRSVSWYQQTPGQGLQFLFEYFSETQRNKGNFPGRFSGRQFSNSRSEMNVSTLELGDSALYLCASSLWVTTGKAYEQYFGPGTRLTVT.

In regard to this clone: One junction end disagrees with the germline gene, perhaps due to a read error. The chain carries TRBV6-6 and TRBJ2-3; a weak D match, TRBD1 (5 bases). The CDR3 is 12 residues long. Germline V gene lookup returns CDR1 MNHNY and CDR2 SVGAGI (reference sequence). CDR3 protein: CASSTQGPWSNF. The CDR3 nucleotides read TGTGCCAGCAGTACTCAGGGCCCCTGGTCGAATTTT.

The rearrangement uses TRBV13 and TRBJ1-4; 9 bases agree with TRBD1. CDR3 length: 16 amino acids. Looked up from germline, CDR1 is PRHDT and CDR2 is FYEKMQ (reference sequence). V was pared by 6 bases and J by 7 bases, with 12 bases of the junction left unmatched. The CDR3, as DNA: TGTGCCAGCAGTTCAGGGGTACAGGGGGCAGGTGAAAAACTGTTTTTT. Its translation: CASSSGVQGAGEKLFF.

The chain has TRBV7-3 and TRBJ2-7; 9 positions agree with TRBD1. V gave up 5 bases and J gave up 2 bases; unmatched junction bases: 10. The V gene's germline CDR1 is SGHTA and CDR2 FQGTGA. CDR3 length: 16 amino acids. DNA for the CDR3: TGTGCCAGCAGCCCCGGGACACAGGGGGCCACCTACGAGCAGTACTTC. Translated: CASSPGTQGATYEQYF. The full variable domain, rest sourced from reference TRBV7-3 and TRBJ2-7, is GAGVSQTPSNKVTEKGKYVELRCDPISGHTALYWYRQSLGQGPEFLIYFQGTGAADDSGLPNDRFFAVRPEGSVSTLKIQRTERGDSAVYLCASSPGTQGATYEQYFGPGTRLTVT.

The chain uses TRBV7-3 and TRBJ2-2, with a tentative D call TRBD1 (5 bases). Trimming removed 5 bases from V and 6 bases from J, with 13 bases in between. CDR1 is SGHTA, CDR2 FQGTGA, per germline. There are 14 residues in the CDR3. The CDR3, as DNA: TGTGCCAGCAGCCAAGGGGCCAGGGCCGGGGAGCTGTTTTTT. Translating gives CASSQGARAGELFF.

The J gene is TRBJ1-1, the V gene TRBV28, with D unclear. The V gene's germline CDR1 is MDHEN and CDR2 SYDVKM. The CDR3 runs to 11 residues. Trimming left V 5 bases short and J 5 bases short, with 6 bases between. The CDR3 protein is CASSLETEAFF. DNA for the CDR3: TGTGCCAGCAGTCTGGAGACTGAAGCTTTCTTT.

This chain connects TRBV5-6 to TRBJ1-1; the D is unclear. CDR3 length: 13 amino acids. V was clipped by 1 base and J by 5 bases, with 9 bases between them. The germline V gene encodes CDR1 SGHDT and CDR2 YYEEEE. The CDR3 loop reads CASSLRKRTEAFF. As DNA, the CDR3 is TGTGCCAGCAGCTTGCGCAAGAGGACTGAAGCTTTCTTT.

The chain couples TRBV2 to TRBJ2-7, with 8 bases lining up with TRBD2. The trim removed 8 bases at V and 4 bases at J, leaving 10 bases unmatched. CDR1 is SNHLY and CDR2 is FYNNEI in the germline V gene. The CDR3 spans 14 residues. CDR3 protein: CASGGGRSVYEQYF. The DNA for the CDR3 is TGTGCCAGCGGAGGCGGGAGGTCTGTTTACGAGCAGTACTTC.

The J gene is TRBJ1-1, the V gene TRBV29-1, with a possible D match to TRBD1 (5 bases). The V end lost 5 bases, the J end lost 5 bases, and 15 bases lay between the germline ends. This CDR3 has 13 amino acids. Germline CDR1 is SQVTM and CDR2 is ANQGSEA. The CDR3 spells CSVHLTGATEAFF. The CDR3 DNA sequence: TGCAGCGTTCATCTTACAGGTGCGACTGAAGCTTTCTTT. The full variable domain, completed using reference TRBV29-1 and TRBJ1-1, is SAVISQKPSRDICQRGTSLTIQCQVDSQVTMMFWYRQQPGQSLTLIATANQGSEATYESGFVIDKFPISRPNLTFSTLTVSNMSPEDSSIYLCSVHLTGATEAFFGQGTRLTVV.

In the case of this clone: One end of the junction fails to match germline, which may point to a read error. The same CDR3 also results from other DNA sequences found in this sample. This rearrangement joins TRBV5-1 to TRBJ1-4, with 7 bases that match TRBD1. This CDR3 contains 17 residues. CDR1 and CDR2 (germline): SGHRS, YFSETQ. CDR3 sequence (DNA): TGCGCTAGCAGCTTGGAGGGGGCATTTGCAACTAATGAAAAACTGTTTTTT. Protein product: CASSLEGAFATNEKLFF.

This chain joins TRBV5-1 and TRBJ2-1; D is possibly TRBD2 (5 bases). V lost 0 bases, J lost 3 bases, and 10 bases lay in between. Germline V gene data show CDR1 as SGHRS and CDR2 as YFSETQ. This CDR3 has 15 amino acids. CDR3 region: CASSLASLNYNEQFF. The CDR3 DNA reads as TGCGCCAGCAGCTTGGCTAGCCTGAACTACAATGAGCAGTTCTTC.

The V and J genes are TRBV5-1 and TRBJ2-2, with D possibly being TRBD2 (6 bases). Germline CDR1 reads SGHRS; CDR2 reads YFSETQ. With 8 bases removed from V and 0 bases from J, the gap between germline ends came to 14 bases. The CDR3 runs to 15 residues. For the CDR3, the DNA is TGCGCCAGTCGGGGGAGCGGAGCGAACACCGGGGAGCTGTTTTTT. Translated: CASRGSGANTGELFF.

The chain carries TRBV28 and TRBJ2-2; 8 bases are shared with TRBD2. Germline trimming cut 4 bases from V and 1 base from J; bases unmatched to any gene: 8. The CDR3 is 17 residues long. Germline-derived CDR1 and CDR2 are MDHEN and SYDVKM. CDR3 region: CASSWRGLAGNTGELFF. The CDR3, as DNA: TGTGCCAGCAGTTGGCGGGGGCTAGCGGGGAACACCGGGGAGCTGTTTTTT. The variable domain in full, completed from reference TRBV28 and TRBJ2-2, reads DVKVTQSSRYLVKRTGEKVFLECVQDMDHENMFWYRQDPGLGLRLIYFSYDVKMKEKGDIPEGYSVSREKKERFSLILESASTNQTSMYLCASSWRGLAGNTGELFFGEGSRLTVL.

The chain joins TRBV5-1 to TRBJ2-7, with a tentative D call TRBD1 (6 bases). Per germline, CDR1 SGHRS and CDR2 YFSETQ. The CDR3 contains 14 residues. V dropped 2 bases and J dropped 0 bases, with 9 bases sitting between them. CDR3 sequence reads: CASSFGQSSYEQYF. The CDR3, as DNA: TGCGCCAGCAGCTTTGGACAGTCCTCCTACGAGCAGTACTTC.

CDR3 region: CASSPPAGGPPREQYF. In DNA form, the CDR3 reads TGTGCCAGCAGCCCACCAGCGGGAGGGCCCCCTCGCGAGCAGTACTTC. The chain joins TRBV7-9 to TRBJ2-7; 10 bases map to TRBD2. Germline V gene lookup returns CDR1 SEHNR and CDR2 FQNEAQ (reference sequence). CDR3 length: 16 residues. The junction had 13 bases not matched to a gene; V was cut back by 5 bases and J by 6 bases.

The V gene is TRBV7-2, the J gene TRBJ2-2; possible D gene TRBD2, 6 bases. The CDR3 is 15 residues long. CDR1 and CDR2 from the germline V gene are SGHTA and FQGNSA. Trimming left V 3 bases short and J 1 base short, with 9 bases between. CDR3 DNA sequence: TGTGCCAGCAGCTTTTTCGGGGGGAACACCGGGGAGCTGTTTTTT. It specifies CASSFFGGNTGELFF. Full variable domain (missing parts from reference TRBV7-2 and TRBJ2-2): GAGVSQSPSNKVTEKGKDVELRCDPISGHTALYWYRQSLGQGLEFLIYFQGNSAPDKSGLPSDRFSAERTGGSVSTLTIQRTQQEDSAVYLCASSFFGGNTGELFFGEGSRLTVL.

The J gene is TRBJ2-3, the V gene TRBV9; TRBD2 matches 9 bases. This CDR3 comprises 16 residues. Germline V gives CDR1 SGDLS, CDR2 YYNGEE. V lost 0 bases and J lost 4; bases outside the gene matches: 6. This CDR3 reads CASSVGGRGGADTQYF. The CDR3 DNA reads as TGTGCCAGCAGCGTAGGTGGGCGGGGGGGCGCAGATACGCAGTATTTT.

The rearrangement links TRBV19 to TRBJ2-3, with 7 bases identical to TRBD2. The V gene's germline CDR1 is LNHDA and CDR2 SQIVND (reference sequence). The CDR3 has 15 residues. Losses at the gene ends were 7 bases for V and 0 bases for J; bases not matched to a gene: 7. As DNA, the CDR3 is TGTGCCAGTATTTTGGGGAGGGGAAGCACAGATACGCAGTATTTT. Translation: CASILGRGSTDTQYF.

The chain recombines TRBV7-9 with TRBJ1-3; maybe TRBD1 (5 bases). The CDR3 loop spans 13 amino acids. Between the trimmed V and J ends, which lost 7 bases and 3 bases, there was a span of 10 bases. Germline V CDR1 and CDR2: SEHNR, FQNEAQ (reference sequence). The CDR3 protein is CASTGGDGNTIYF. CDR3 bases: TGTGCCAGCACCGGGGGGGATGGAAACACCATATATTTT.

CDR3 amino acids: CASSLTDSSNQPQHF. The DNA of the CDR3 is TGCGCCAGCAGCTTGACTGACAGTAGCAATCAGCCCCAGCATTTT. The gene calls are TRBV5-1 and TRBJ1-5; D may be TRBD1 (5 bases). CDR3 length: 15 amino acids. Germline V gene lookup returns CDR1 SGHRS and CDR2 YFSETQ. Trimming took 1 base from V and 0 from J, leaving 8 bases between them.

This sequence joins TRBV19 and TRBJ2-3, with 7 bases identical to TRBD2. The CDR3 runs to 15 residues. Germline CDR1 is LNHDA and CDR2 is SQIVND (reference sequence). Germline trimming cut 3 bases from V and 6 bases from J; bases unmatched to any gene: 9. The CDR3 loop is CASSILRGDADTQYF. The CDR3 region has the DNA TGTGCCAGTAGTATCCTACGGGGGGACGCGGATACGCAGTATTTT. Full variable domain (missing parts from reference TRBV19 and TRBJ2-3): DGGITQSPKYLFRKEGQNVTLSCEQNLNHDAMYWYRQDPGQGLRLIYYSQIVNDFQKGDIAEGYSVSREKKESFPLTVTSAQKNPTAFYLCASSILRGDADTQYFGPGTRLTVL.

This sequence joins TRBV5-5 and TRBJ2-4; 9 bases match TRBD2. Unmatched junction bases numbered 2, after V lost 0 bases and J lost 4 bases. Germline values: CDR1 SGHKS, CDR2 YYEKEE (reference sequence). The CDR3 totals 15 residues. The CDR3 sequence is CASSLVAGAKNIQYF. The DNA for the CDR3 is TGTGCCAGCAGCTTGGTAGCGGGGGCAAAAAACATTCAGTACTTC.

V and J are TRBV6-4 and TRBJ2-1, with D tentatively TRBD2 (5 bases). CDR3 length equals 11 residues. The germline V and J ends were trimmed by 7 bases and 14 bases, with 15 bases remaining between them. Germline loops: CDR1 MRHNA, CDR2 SNTAGT. The DNA for the CDR3 is TGTGCCAGCAAAGAGGGCTCTGTGGAGTTCTTC. Protein product: CASKEGSVEFF.

This rearrangement joins TRBV27 to TRBJ1-6; 7 bases match TRBD1. Germline assignment: CDR1 MNHEY and CDR2 SMNVEV (reference sequence). This CDR3 is 15 amino acids long. J lost 8 bases, V lost 5 bases, and 9 bases had no gene match. CDR3 amino acids: CASSARQGYYSPLHF. CDR3 coding DNA: TGTGCCAGCAGTGCCAGACAGGGATACTATTCACCCCTCCACTTT.

The chain uses TRBV6-1 and TRBJ2-7; perhaps TRBD2 as D (5 bases). V was cut by 5 bases and J by 10 bases, with 15 bases left in between. The CDR3 loop spans 12 amino acids. Germline assignment: CDR1 MNHNS and CDR2 SASEGT. The CDR3 is CASSPLGDSQYF. Written as DNA, the CDR3 is TGTGCCAGCAGTCCCCTCGGGGATTCCCAGTACTTC.

J is TRBJ2-2 and V is TRBV10-1; D is unresolved. Trimming shortened V by 2 bases and J by 3 bases, and 4 bases separated the two germline ends. Germline CDR1 and CDR2: WNHNN and SYGVQD (reference sequence). This CDR3 has 13 amino acids. Written as DNA, the CDR3 is TGCGCCAGCAGTGAGCGTTACACCGGGGAGCTGTTTTTT. Its protein product is CASSERYTGELFF.

This rearrangement joins TRBV2 to TRBJ2-7; D call uncertain. The length of the CDR3 is 15 residues. Germline loops: CDR1 SNHLY, CDR2 FYNNEI. The ends were cut back, 6 bases at V and 3 bases at J, with 18 bases in the middle. CDR3 sequence: CASSLRPSRYYEQYF. The CDR3 bases are TGTGCCAGCAGCCTTAGACCCTCTAGGTACTACGAGCAGTACTTC.

This sequence joins TRBV6-1 and TRBJ2-1, with TRBD1 as a possible D gene (5 bases). The CDR3 consists of 15 residues. Trimming cost V 1 base and J 1 base, with 8 bases left between them. Germline loops: CDR1 MNHNS, CDR2 SASEGT. DNA of the CDR3: TGTGCCAGCAGTGAAGAGACAGTATCCTACAATGAGCAGTTCTTC. Its protein is CASSEETVSYNEQFF.

The chain carries TRBV5-1 and TRBJ1-1; perhaps TRBD1 as D (6 bases). The germline V gene encodes CDR1 SGHRS and CDR2 YFSETQ. Deletions cut 1 base from V and 7 bases from J, with 11 bases between. The CDR3 covers 13 residues. CDR3 residues: CASSLKTDSEAFF. Written as DNA, the CDR3 is TGCGCCAGCAGCTTGAAAACGGACAGTGAAGCTTTCTTT.

This sequence joins TRBV6-5 and TRBJ1-1; tentatively, D is TRBD1 (6 bases). Germline V gene data show CDR1 as MNHEY and CDR2 as SVGAGI. The CDR3 length is 14 residues. The V end lost 6 bases, the J end lost 0 bases, and 11 bases lay between the germline ends. The CDR3 nucleotides read TGTGCCAGCAGATCCCGGACAGTGAACACTGAAGCTTTCTTT. Its translation is CASRSRTVNTEAFF.

The V gene is TRBV29-1, the J gene TRBJ2-5; 14 bases fit TRBD2. Germline trimming cut 2 bases from V and 5 bases from J; bases unmatched to any gene: 4. Germline V gives CDR1 SQVTM, CDR2 ANQGSEA. The CDR3 loop spans 15 amino acids. This CDR3 is CSVEPGLAGVETQYF. The CDR3 DNA sequence: TGCAGCGTTGAACCGGGACTAGCGGGAGTGGAGACCCAGTACTTC. Filled out from reference TRBV29-1 and TRBJ2-5, the complete variable domain reads SAVISQKPSRDICQRGTSLTIQCQVDSQVTMMFWYRQQPGQSLTLIATANQGSEATYESGFVIDKFPISRPNLTFSTLTVSNMSPEDSSIYLCSVEPGLAGVETQYFGPGTRLLVL.